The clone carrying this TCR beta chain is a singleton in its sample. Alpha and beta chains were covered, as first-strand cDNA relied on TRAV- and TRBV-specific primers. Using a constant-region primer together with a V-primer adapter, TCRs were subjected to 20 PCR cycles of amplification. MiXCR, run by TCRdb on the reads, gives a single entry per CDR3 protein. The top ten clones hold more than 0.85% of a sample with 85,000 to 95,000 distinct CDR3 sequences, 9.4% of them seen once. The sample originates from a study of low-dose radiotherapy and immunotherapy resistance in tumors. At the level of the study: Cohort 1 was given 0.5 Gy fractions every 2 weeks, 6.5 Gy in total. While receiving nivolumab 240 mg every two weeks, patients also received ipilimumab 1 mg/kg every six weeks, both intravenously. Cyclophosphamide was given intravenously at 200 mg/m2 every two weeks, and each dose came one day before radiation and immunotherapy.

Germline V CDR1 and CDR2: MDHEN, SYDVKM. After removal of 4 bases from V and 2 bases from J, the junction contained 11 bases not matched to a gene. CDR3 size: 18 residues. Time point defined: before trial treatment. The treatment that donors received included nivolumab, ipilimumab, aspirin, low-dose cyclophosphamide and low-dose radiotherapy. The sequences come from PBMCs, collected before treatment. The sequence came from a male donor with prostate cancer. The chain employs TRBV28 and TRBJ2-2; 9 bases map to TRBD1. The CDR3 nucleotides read TGTGCCAGCAGTTCGGACAGGGGAGGCGGGGTCAACACCGGGGAGCTGTTTTTT. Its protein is CASSSDRGGGVNTGELFF.